The rows below give T cell receptor beta chains drawn from one sample of a study of blood T cell repertoires in COVID-19. Measured with immunoSEQ multiplex PCR; TCRdb has only the in-frame clones, and not every one. The sample holds 87,000 or so clones, roughly 76% seen once. The sequencing input was peripheral blood. These receptors were taken from a woman of 80 years or more with active or convalescent COVID-19. Both conserved end residues are part of each CDR3. The order of the fields is V gene, clone size, D gene, J gene, CDR3 DNA, CDR3 protein. D genes are given only for firm matches. Only part of the rows carry a size: once, few, many, or a class if the clone is expanded.

v_call: TRBV7-9
clone_size: -
d_call: TRBD2
j_call: TRBJ2-3
cdr3_nt: TGTGCCAGCAGCTTAGGGCTAGCGGGGGCTGCCACAGATACGCAGTATTTT
cdr3_aa: CASSLGLAGAATDTQYF

v_call: TRBV4-2
clone_size: -
d_call: TRBD2
j_call: TRBJ2-3
cdr3_nt: TGTGCCAGCAGCCAATCGGGGGGGCTCCCAGATACGCAGTATTTT
cdr3_aa: CASSQSGGLPDTQYF

v_call: TRBV23-1
clone_size: -
d_call: TRBD1
j_call: TRBJ2-7
cdr3_nt: TGCGCCAGCAGTCCACAGGGGGCACCGTCCTACGAGCAGTACTTC
cdr3_aa: CASSPQGAPSYEQYF

v_call: TRBV7-3
clone_size: -
d_call: -
j_call: TRBJ2-3
cdr3_nt: TGTGCCAGCAGCTTACGTAGTGGGGCAGACTCTAGCACAGATACGCAGTATTTT
cdr3_aa: CASSLRSGADSSTDTQYF

v_call: TRBV28
clone_size: -
d_call: -
j_call: TRBJ1-4
cdr3_nt: TGTGCCAGCAGTGCCCGGCGCAGGGCAGAAAAACTGTTTTTT
cdr3_aa: CASSARRRAEKLFF

v_call: TRBV28
clone_size: -
d_call: TRBD1
j_call: TRBJ1-5
cdr3_nt: TGTGCCAGCAGGGAACAGGGGGCAAACTATCAGCCCCAGCATTTT
cdr3_aa: CASREQGANYQPQHF

v_call: TRBV7-9
clone_size: -
d_call: TRBD2
j_call: TRBJ2-1
cdr3_nt: TGTGCCAGCAGCTTGGGACTAGCGGGGGGGAGCTCCTACAATGAGCAGTTCTTC
cdr3_aa: CASSLGLAGGSSYNEQFF

v_call: TRBV5-1
clone_size: -
d_call: -
j_call: TRBJ2-3
cdr3_nt: TGCGCCAGCAGCTCGATACGGGGCACAGATACGCAGTATTTT
cdr3_aa: CASSSIRGTDTQYF

v_call: TRBV28
clone_size: -
d_call: -
j_call: TRBJ1-6
cdr3_nt: TGTGCCACTTCCCCACCCCTCCACTTT
cdr3_aa: CATSPPLHF

v_call: TRBV11-2
clone_size: -
d_call: -
j_call: TRBJ2-1
cdr3_nt: TGTGCCAGCAGCTTAGGGACACAATACAATGAGCAGTTCTTC
cdr3_aa: CASSLGTQYNEQFF

v_call: TRBV6-6
clone_size: -
d_call: -
j_call: TRBJ1-6
cdr3_nt: TGTGCCAGCACCACGGTGCAGGTTAATTCACCCCTCCACTTT
cdr3_aa: CASTTVQVNSPLHF

v_call: TRBV24-1
clone_size: -
d_call: TRBD1
j_call: TRBJ1-1
cdr3_nt: TGTGCCACCAGTGATTCCGGGACAGGGGGTTTTGGGAATGAAGCTTTCTTT
cdr3_aa: CATSDSGTGGFGNEAFF

v_call: TRBV9
clone_size: -
d_call: TRBD1
j_call: TRBJ2-7
cdr3_nt: TGTGCCAGCAGCGTAGGGGGACAGGGGACCTACGAGCAGTACTTC
cdr3_aa: CASSVGGQGTYEQYF

v_call: TRBV2
clone_size: once
d_call: TRBD2
j_call: TRBJ2-3
cdr3_nt: TGTGCCAGCAGCTCCAGTTTTAGCGGGAGGGCCGGTAAAGATACGCAGTATTTT
cdr3_aa: CASSSSFSGRAGKDTQYF

v_call: TRBV5-1
clone_size: few
d_call: TRBD2
j_call: TRBJ2-1
cdr3_nt: TGCGCCAGCAGCTTTAGCGGGGGTTCCTACAATGAGCAGTTCTTC
cdr3_aa: CASSFSGGSYNEQFF

v_call: TRBV18
clone_size: few
d_call: -
j_call: TRBJ1-6
cdr3_nt: TGTGCCAGCTCACCCGACGGGAATTCACCCCTCCACTTT
cdr3_aa: CASSPDGNSPLHF

v_call: TRBV21-1
clone_size: -
d_call: -
j_call: TRBJ2-7
cdr3_nt: TGTGCCAGCAGCAAAGTTGGAGTCTACGAGCAGTACTTC
cdr3_aa: CASSKVGVYEQYF

v_call: TRBV4-1
clone_size: once
d_call: TRBD1
j_call: TRBJ1-2
cdr3_nt: TGCGCCAGCAGCCACCAGATCCCGGGACAGGGGACGGGGGGCTACACCTTC
cdr3_aa: CASSHQIPGQGTGGYTF

v_call: TRBV30
clone_size: -
d_call: -
j_call: TRBJ2-7
cdr3_nt: TGTGCCTGGAGTGCAGGGGTAAGGGACGAGCAGTACTTC
cdr3_aa: CAWSAGVRDEQYF

v_call: TRBV6-1
clone_size: -
d_call: -
j_call: TRBJ1-2
cdr3_nt: TGTGCCAGCAGTGAAGAGGGAGTATTGGGCAGAGGGTACTATGGCTACACCTTC
cdr3_aa: CASSEEGVLGRGYYGYTF

v_call: TRBV7-2
clone_size: -
d_call: -
j_call: TRBJ2-7
cdr3_nt: TGTGCCAGCAGCGTACAGGTTTTCGGCTACGAGCAGTACTTC
cdr3_aa: CASSVQVFGYEQYF

v_call: TRBV3-1/TRBV3-2
clone_size: -
d_call: -
j_call: TRBJ1-2
cdr3_nt: TGTGCCAGCAGCCAGGGGGGTTTCGGTGGCTACACCTTC
cdr3_aa: CASSQGGFGGYTF

v_call: TRBV19
clone_size: -
d_call: TRBD2
j_call: TRBJ2-1
cdr3_nt: TGTGCCAGTAGTTTTTACATGACTAGCGGGAAAAACAATGAGCAGTTCTTC
cdr3_aa: CASSFYMTSGKNNEQFF

v_call: TRBV19
clone_size: -
d_call: -
j_call: TRBJ1-5
cdr3_nt: TGTGCCAGTAGTATATCGGGAGTAACGTGGGGCAATCAGCCCCAGCATTTT
cdr3_aa: CASSISGVTWGNQPQHF

v_call: TRBV11-2
clone_size: -
d_call: TRBD2
j_call: TRBJ2-5
cdr3_nt: TGTGCCAGCAGCCCCTGGGGGGGGGTCCAAGAGACCCAGTACTTC
cdr3_aa: CASSPWGGVQETQYF

v_call: TRBV5-1
clone_size: few
d_call: -
j_call: TRBJ2-7
cdr3_nt: TGCGCCAGCAGCTTGGCCTCTCCGGCGGCAACCTACGAGCAGTACTTC
cdr3_aa: CASSLASPAATYEQYF

v_call: TRBV23-1
clone_size: -
d_call: TRBD2
j_call: TRBJ2-1
cdr3_nt: TGCGCCAGCAGTCAATCGCGGTCTAGCGGGAGCCGGAGCTCCTACAATGAGCAGTTCTTC
cdr3_aa: CASSQSRSSGSRSSYNEQFF

v_call: TRBV12-3/TRBV12-4
clone_size: once
d_call: -
j_call: TRBJ1-5
cdr3_nt: TGTGCCAGCAGTTTCTCGGGGAATCAGCCCCAGCATTTT
cdr3_aa: CASSFSGNQPQHF

v_call: TRBV5-1
clone_size: -
d_call: -
j_call: TRBJ2-3
cdr3_nt: TGCGCCAGCAGCTGGGGGACTTTCACAGATACGCAGTATTTT
cdr3_aa: CASSWGTFTDTQYF

v_call: TRBV6-5
clone_size: -
d_call: -
j_call: TRBJ1-1
cdr3_nt: TGTGCCAGCAACAATAGGAGTACAGGGTCCGAAGCTTTCTTT
cdr3_aa: CASNNRSTGSEAFF

v_call: TRBV6-2/TRBV6-3
clone_size: -
d_call: -
j_call: TRBJ2-7
cdr3_nt: TGTGCCAGCAGTTCCCACGGGGGGACAGGAACCTACGAGCAGTACTTC
cdr3_aa: CASSSHGGTGTYEQYF

v_call: TRBV12-3/TRBV12-4
clone_size: -
d_call: -
j_call: TRBJ2-5
cdr3_nt: TGTGCCAGCATGGGGGGTTTGAAGAAGACCCAGTACTTC
cdr3_aa: CASMGGLKKTQYF

v_call: TRBV4-2
clone_size: -
d_call: -
j_call: TRBJ1-2
cdr3_nt: TGTGCCAGCAGCCAAGGCGCAGGGAATATTGACTATGGCTACACCTTC
cdr3_aa: CASSQGAGNIDYGYTF

v_call: TRBV11-2
clone_size: -
d_call: TRBD2
j_call: TRBJ2-1
cdr3_nt: TGTGCCAGCAGCGGGGTAGCGGGAGGGAGAGGGGGCAATGAGCAGTTCTTC
cdr3_aa: CASSGVAGGRGGNEQFF

v_call: TRBV18
clone_size: -
d_call: -
j_call: TRBJ1-2
cdr3_nt: TGTGCCAGCTCCCGAATGGTGGCGGACTATGGCTACACCTTC
cdr3_aa: CASSRMVADYGYTF

v_call: TRBV7-2
clone_size: -
d_call: TRBD2
j_call: TRBJ2-4
cdr3_nt: TGTGCCAGCAGTACACGCGGGGGGGCAAACATTCAGTACTTC
cdr3_aa: CASSTRGGANIQYF

v_call: TRBV7-3
clone_size: few
d_call: TRBD2
j_call: TRBJ2-4
cdr3_nt: TGTGCCAGCAGCCCAACGGCTAGCGGGAGTCTTGGGGCCAAAAACATTCAGTACTTC
cdr3_aa: CASSPTASGSLGAKNIQYF

v_call: TRBV4-3
clone_size: -
d_call: -
j_call: TRBJ1-6
cdr3_nt: TGCGCCAGCAGCCAAGATGTTCGAGGTAGCTCCTATAATTCACCCCTCCACTTT
cdr3_aa: CASSQDVRGSSYNSPLHF

v_call: TRBV6-8
clone_size: -
d_call: TRBD1
j_call: TRBJ1-6
cdr3_nt: TGTGCCAGCAGCGGGACAGGAGAAAATTCACCCCTCCACTTT
cdr3_aa: CASSGTGENSPLHF

v_call: TRBV7-2
clone_size: -
d_call: TRBD2
j_call: TRBJ2-7
cdr3_nt: TGTGCCAGCAGCTTAGAGTTCGAGACTAGCGGCGAGCAGTACTTC
cdr3_aa: CASSLEFETSGEQYF

v_call: TRBV27
clone_size: -
d_call: -
j_call: TRBJ1-5
cdr3_nt: TGTGCCAGCAGGGCGGGGCGCACAAATAGCAATCAGCCCCAGCATTTT
cdr3_aa: CASRAGRTNSNQPQHF

v_call: TRBV5-6
clone_size: -
d_call: TRBD2
j_call: TRBJ2-1
cdr3_nt: TGTGCCAGCAGCTTGACTAGCGGGAGGGCCGGGTCGCAGTTCTTC
cdr3_aa: CASSLTSGRAGSQFF

v_call: TRBV2
clone_size: -
d_call: -
j_call: TRBJ1-3
cdr3_nt: TGTGCCAGCAGTGAAAGGTCAGGGACAACCTCTGGAAACACCATATATTTT
cdr3_aa: CASSERSGTTSGNTIYF

v_call: TRBV6-4
clone_size: -
d_call: -
j_call: TRBJ1-3
cdr3_nt: TGTGCCAGCAGTGATTGTATGGGGGCGAGGGGAAACACCATATATTTT
cdr3_aa: CASSDCMGARGNTIYF

v_call: TRBV5-1
clone_size: once
d_call: TRBD1
j_call: TRBJ1-6
cdr3_nt: TGCGCCAGCAGCTCGACCGGGACAGCTAATTCACCCCTCCACTTT
cdr3_aa: CASSSTGTANSPLHF

v_call: TRBV6-2/TRBV6-3
clone_size: few
d_call: TRBD1
j_call: TRBJ1-2
cdr3_nt: TGTGCCAGCAGTGCTCCTGGACAGGGGACGGGCGGCTACACCTTC
cdr3_aa: CASSAPGQGTGGYTF

v_call: TRBV24-1
clone_size: -
d_call: TRBD1
j_call: TRBJ2-2
cdr3_nt: TGTGCCACCAGTGACGACGACAGGGTGGCCGGGGAGCTGTTTTTT
cdr3_aa: CATSDDDRVAGELFF

v_call: TRBV6-6
clone_size: -
d_call: -
j_call: TRBJ2-7
cdr3_nt: TGTGCCAGCAGTTACCGACGGGACGAGCAGTACTTC
cdr3_aa: CASSYRRDEQYF

v_call: TRBV6-5
clone_size: -
d_call: -
j_call: TRBJ1-2
cdr3_nt: TGTGCCAGCAGTTACAGTGTGCAGGGGAGCTATGGCTACACCTTC
cdr3_aa: CASSYSVQGSYGYTF

v_call: TRBV5-1
clone_size: once
d_call: TRBD2
j_call: TRBJ2-3
cdr3_nt: TGCGCCAGCAGACGGGAGGATTCCTTACAATACACAGATACGCAGTATTTT
cdr3_aa: CASRREDSLQYTDTQYF

v_call: TRBV27
clone_size: -
d_call: TRBD2
j_call: TRBJ2-1
cdr3_nt: TGTGCCAGCAGTACCTCCGGGACTAGTGGGCCCCCTTTGAATGAGCAGTTCTTC
cdr3_aa: CASSTSGTSGPPLNEQFF

v_call: TRBV6-2/TRBV6-3
clone_size: -
d_call: -
j_call: TRBJ2-1
cdr3_nt: TGTGCCAGCAGTTACGGGGGAGGCCGGGAGCAGTTCTTC
cdr3_aa: CASSYGGGREQFF

v_call: TRBV7-6
clone_size: -
d_call: TRBD2
j_call: TRBJ2-2
cdr3_nt: TGTGCCAGCAGCTTAGTCGTAGCGGGGGGGCCGGGGAACACCGGGGAGCTGTTTTTT
cdr3_aa: CASSLVVAGGPGNTGELFF

v_call: TRBV28
clone_size: -
d_call: TRBD2
j_call: TRBJ2-1
cdr3_nt: TGTGCCAGCAAGGGAGGGACCAGTAGGAATGAGCAGTTCTTC
cdr3_aa: CASKGGTSRNEQFF

v_call: TRBV12-3/TRBV12-4
clone_size: -
d_call: TRBD1
j_call: TRBJ2-5
cdr3_nt: TGTGCCAGCAGACAGGGGGCGGGTGAGACCCAGTACTTC
cdr3_aa: CASRQGAGETQYF

v_call: TRBV24-1
clone_size: once
d_call: -
j_call: TRBJ2-1
cdr3_nt: TGTGCCACCAGTGATTTGGGGAGGACCAATGAGCAGTTCTTC
cdr3_aa: CATSDLGRTNEQFF

v_call: TRBV6-5
clone_size: -
d_call: -
j_call: TRBJ1-5
cdr3_nt: TGTGCCAGCAGTTACAGCCTTTTGAGTAATCAGCCCCAGCATTTT
cdr3_aa: CASSYSLLSNQPQHF

v_call: TRBV6-6
clone_size: -
d_call: TRBD1
j_call: TRBJ2-1
cdr3_nt: TGTGCCAGCAGCTCCGGACAGGGCCCTATCAATGAGCAGTTCTTC
cdr3_aa: CASSSGQGPINEQFF

v_call: TRBV6-5
clone_size: -
d_call: TRBD1
j_call: TRBJ1-2
cdr3_nt: TGTGCCAGCAGTAACAGGGGGGTCTATGGCTACACCTTC
cdr3_aa: CASSNRGVYGYTF